The present entry profiles one TCR beta chain with its context. The antigen is unknown. The sample comes from a study of cytomegalovirus exposure and HLA in healthy donors. Study outcomes and limitations: Researchers reported that a few CMV-associated chains were confirmed in vitro as CMV antigen-specific.

Per germline, CDR1 GTSNPN and CDR2 SVGIG (reference sequence). The CDR3 is 18 residues long. J was trimmed by 3 bases and V by 1 base; bases with no gene match: 13. This PCR relied on a set of 60 Vbeta primers and 13 Jbeta primers. TCRdb's copy holds only in-frame clones and misses some; the assay was immunoSEQ multiplex PCR. This repertoire shows about 140,000 clones, about 79% found once; its top ten account for less than 3%. V and J are TRBV30 and TRBJ2-2; 8 bases fit TRBD2. The receptor was isolated from a male donor in good health and CMV-seronegative. Sequencing input: PBMCs. CDR3 amino acids: CAWSGAGTSFGDTGELFF. As DNA, the CDR3 is TGTGCCTGGAGTGGGGCCGGGACTAGTTTTGGCGACACCGGGGAGCTGTTTTTT.